These 18 T cell receptor beta chains came from one sample sequenced in a study of early T cells in non-severe SARS-CoV-2 infection (dated by TCRdb to about 2021). Libraries were made using 5' RACE. Instrument used: NextSeq 500. In-frame beta chains were kept once TCRdb had trimmed the public reads at Q25 with fastp and called clones with MiXCR. Entries are consolidated by CDR3 protein sequence, retaining the most common genes and DNA. Across this sample there are fewer than 100,000 distinct CDR3 sequences, with about 17% seen only once. The ten most abundant clones make up 2.9% of the sample. The specimen was whole blood. These receptors all come from an adult who was a healthcare worker with PCR-confirmed SARS-CoV-2 infection or an uninfected control (not recorded which).

This clonotype turned up a few times. This sequence joins TRBV2 and TRBJ2-7; D might be TRBD1 or TRBD2, each matching 6 bases. With 11 bases removed from V and 2 bases from J, the gap between germline ends came to 16 bases. The germline gives CDR1 SNHLY, CDR2 FYNNEI. The CDR3 sequence is 13 residues long. The CDR3 bases are TGTGCCGGGGGCGGGACGACCGCCTACGAGCAGTACTTC. It translates to CAGGGTTAYEQYF.

This clonotype occurred a few times. The chain links TRBV11-1 to TRBJ2-2; 11 bases fit TRBD2. Germline CDR1 SGHAT, CDR2 FQDESV (reference sequence). The CDR3 contains 16 residues. The ends lost 5 bases at V and 4 bases at J; junction bases unmatched: 6. The CDR3 sequence is CASSHRSGRATGELFF. Written as DNA, the CDR3 is TGTGCCAGCAGCCACCGTAGCGGGAGGGCCACCGGGGAGCTGTTTTTT.

This clonotype was found a few times. The chain joins TRBV20-1 to TRBJ2-7; D might be TRBD1 (6 bases). This CDR3 comprises 12 residues. Germline CDR1 is DFQATT and CDR2 is SNEGSKA (reference sequence). V was pared by 4 bases and J by 3 bases, with 10 bases between. The CDR3 DNA sequence: TGCAGTGCTACCGGGACATTCTACGAGCAGTACTTC. Translation gives CSATGTFYEQYF.

This sequence joins TRBV5-5 and TRBJ2-3; possible D gene TRBD2, 5 bases. CDR1 is SGHKS, CDR2 YYEKEE, per germline (reference sequence). The CDR3 spans 16 residues. The V end lost 1 base, the J end lost 6 bases, and 18 bases lay between the germline ends. For the CDR3, the DNA is TGTGCCAGCAGCTTGAGAAGAACCGGGGTCGGTGATACGCAGTATTTT. Amino acids: CASSLRRTGVGDTQYF.

The chain combines TRBV28 with TRBJ2-7; 9 nucleotides agree with TRBD2. This CDR3 has 13 amino acids. Trimming at V came to 8 bases and at J to 3 bases, leaving 5 bases not matched to a gene. Germline V lookup: CDR1 MDHEN, CDR2 SYDVKM. The CDR3 here is CASLSSGVYEQYF. CDR3 bases: TGTGCCAGCCTTTCTAGCGGGGTCTACGAGCAGTACTTC.

This clonotype has more than one count but fewer than ten. The V gene is TRBV6-4, the J gene TRBJ2-3; D gene unclear. CDR1 is MRHNA, CDR2 SNTAGT, per germline. The CDR3 contains 10 residues. Trimming took off 8 bases at V and 7 bases at J, with 7 bases between the two ends. The CDR3 DNA follows: TGTGCCAGCGACGATAATACGCAGTATTTT. Amino acids: CASDDNTQYF.

This clonotype was seen more than once but under ten times. The chain carries TRBV2 and TRBJ2-7; no definite D call. This CDR3 is built from 13 residues. CDR1 and CDR2 (germline): SNHLY, FYNNEI. V lost 5 bases and J 3 bases, leaving 11 bases between the germline ends. CDR3 DNA sequence: TGTGCCAGCAGTCCCGGACGACACTACGAGCAGTACTTC. It codes for CASSPGRHYEQYF.

Comment on this clonotype: One end of the junction fails to match germline, which may point to a read error. The V call is TRBV5-1, the J call TRBJ2-4; 15 bases map to TRBD2. Per germline, CDR1 SGHRS and CDR2 YFSETQ. The CDR3 extends over 15 amino acids. CDR3 DNA: TGTGCCAGCAGCTTCGGACTAGCGGGAGGGCCCATTCAGTACTTC. This encodes CASSFGLAGGPIQYF.

The table lists this clonotype with a few counts. V is TRBV3-1 and J is TRBJ2-5; a weak D match, TRBD2 (5 bases). The CDR3 extends over 16 amino acids. Germline loops: CDR1 LGHDT, CDR2 YNNKEL (reference sequence). Trimming cost V 1 base and J 0 bases, with 12 bases left between them. CDR3 coding DNA: TGTGCCAGCAGCCAAGGCGGGCCGCGGGACCAAGAGACCCAGTACTTC. Translating gives CASSQGGPRDQETQYF.

The V gene is TRBV7-9, the J gene TRBJ2-7; a possible D gene is TRBD2 (7 bases). Germline V gives CDR1 SEHNR, CDR2 FQNEAQ (reference sequence). Trimming stripped 5 bases from V and 4 bases from J, with 15 bases between. The CDR3 contains 14 residues. The CDR3 region is CASSPVGGRYEQYF. The CDR3 DNA sequence: TGTGCCAGCAGCCCGGTGGGGGGGCGGTACGAGCAGTACTTC.

This clonotype was seen more than once but under ten times. The gene calls are TRBV28 and TRBJ1-5; D may be TRBD1 (5 bases). Germline V gives CDR1 MDHEN, CDR2 SYDVKM. Between the trimmed V and J ends, which lost 4 bases and 3 bases, there was a span of 10 bases. CDR3 length: 14 amino acids. The CDR3 loop reads CASSSNRNNQPQHF. CDR3 coding DNA: TGTGCCAGCAGTTCGAACAGGAACAATCAGCCCCAGCATTTT.

As to this clonotype: A read error may produce the germline difference seen at one junction end. The chain employs TRBV3-1 and TRBJ2-1; no firm D call. CDR1 and CDR2 from the germline V gene are LGHDT and YNNKEL (reference sequence). The CDR3 has 14 residues. The CDR3 here is CASSHLSSYNVQFF. The CDR3 DNA follows: TGTGCCAGCAGCCATCTTAGCTCCTACAATGTGCAGTTCTTC.

This clonotype was observed a few times. The chain employs TRBV7-9 and TRBJ1-1; 8 bases match TRBD1. V shed 2 bases and J 5 bases; nucleotides not matched to a gene: 7. Per the germline V gene, CDR1 is SEHNR and CDR2 is FQNEAQ (reference sequence). The CDR3 contains 15 residues. The DNA for the CDR3 is TGTGCCAGCAGCTTAAACAGGGGGTTGTGGACTGAAGCTTTCTTT. Residues: CASSLNRGLWTEAFF. The full variable domain, rest sourced from reference TRBV7-9 and TRBJ1-1, is DTGVSQNPRHKITKRGQNVTFRCDPISEHNRLYWYRQTLGQGPEFLTYFQNEAQLEKSRLLSDRFSAERPKGSFSTLEIQRTEQGDSAMYLCASSLNRGLWTEAFFGQGTRLTVV.

This chain links TRBV6-5 with TRBJ2-2; D gene ambiguous. V gave up 5 bases and J gave up 4 bases, with 11 bases separating them. The CDR3 sequence is 14 residues long. Looked up from germline, CDR1 is MNHEY and CDR2 is SVGAGI. The CDR3 spells CASSPRAVTGELFF. CDR3 nucleotide sequence: TGTGCCAGCAGTCCCCGTGCAGTCACCGGGGAGCTGTTTTTT.

This clonotype was counted between two and nine times. The chain employs TRBV28 and TRBJ1-6, with 7 nucleotides matching TRBD1. The V gene end was trimmed by 2 bases and the J gene end by 8 bases; junction bases not matched to a gene: 0. The length of the CDR3 is 13 residues. In germline, CDR1 is MDHEN, CDR2 SYDVKM. The CDR3 DNA reads as TGTGCCAGCAGTTTAGACAGGGATTCACCCCTCCACTTT. It yields the protein CASSLDRDSPLHF.

This clonotype was recorded a few times. This chain links TRBV19 with TRBJ2-1; 10 bases align to TRBD2. Per germline, CDR1 LNHDA and CDR2 SQIVND (reference sequence). Losses at the gene ends were 5 bases for V and 4 bases for J; bases not matched to a gene: 11. The CDR3 runs 17 residues. CDR3 coding DNA: TGTGCCAGTAGTGCCGACTCACTAGCGGGAAAATACAATGAGCAGTTCTTC. It yields the protein CASSADSLAGKYNEQFF.

This clonotype was recorded many times. Written as DNA, the CDR3 is TGTGCCAGCAAAGGGGAGGACAGGGGATATAATCAGCCCCAGCATTTT. It translates to CASKGEDRGYNQPQHF. This rearrangement joins TRBV7-8 to TRBJ1-5; 9 nucleotides match TRBD1. The germline V gene encodes CDR1 SGHVS and CDR2 FQNEAQ. The CDR3 runs to 16 residues. The ends lost 7 bases at V and 4 bases at J; junction bases unmatched: 11.

V and J are TRBV7-9 and TRBJ2-7; the D gene is possibly TRBD1 (6 bases). CDR1 is SEHNR, CDR2 FQNEAQ, per germline (reference sequence). The CDR3 has 15 amino acids. Trimming shortened V by 5 bases and J by 0 bases, and 14 bases separated the two germline ends. CDR3 loop: CASSPSTGSSYEQYF. The DNA for the CDR3 is TGTGCCAGCAGCCCGAGTACAGGGAGCTCCTACGAGCAGTACTTC.